This T cell receptor beta chain was sequenced during a study of blood T cells in healthy people across ages. Study summary: There was about one barcoded beta molecule captured by template switching per two T cells.

Primed by a sample-barcoded 5' primer and a J-beta primer mix, a second PCR proceeded for about 7 to 12 cycles. Every cDNA was tagged by a template-switch adaptor with 12 random nucleotides. Each CDR3 protein is one row after TCRdb ran MiXCR on the 5' RACE reads. The sample holds about 970,000 distinct CDR3 sequences, roughly 51% seen once. A minimum of 7 million PBMCs was isolated per sample. Turning to this clonotype: The antigen remains undetermined.

The CDR3 length is 15 residues. The V end was cut by 6 bases, the J end by 3 bases, with 17 bases between. Germline-derived CDR1 and CDR2 are MNHEY and SVGEGT. Study-level points and caveats: With age, beta diversity per million T cells declined roughly linearly, significantly by 35 to 40.

The clonotype was recovered from a woman between 55 and 75 years old in good health. V is TRBV6-2 or TRBV6-3 and J is TRBJ2-5; D is possibly TRBD2 (5 bases). Sequenced sample: blood. The CDR3 here is CASRPLARAEETQYF. The CDR3 DNA follows: TGTGCCAGCAGGCCCCTCGCGAGGGCCGAAGAGACCCAGTACTTC.